This T cell receptor (beta chain) was identified in a study of T-cell memory formation after mild COVID-19. Study background: TCR clusters were mostly donor specific. Study-level results: CM and EM subsets held most contracting CD4+ clones; EMRA held CD8+ ones. Day 15 to 85 contracting clones showed balanced CD4/CD8; later expanders leaned CD4+.

This CDR3 comprises 14 residues. Trimming stripped 4 bases from V and 4 bases from J, with 12 bases between. TCRdb reprocessed the 5' RACE reads via MiXCR and lists one record per CDR3 protein. The sample lists approximately 350,000 distinct CDR3 sequences, approximately 15% occurring once. This clonotype was seen at least ten times. Its antigen is not identified. This chain uses TRBV12-3 or TRBV12-4 with TRBJ2-3; maybe TRBD1 (6 bases). Sequenced: PBMCs or a T cell subset sorted from them (not recorded which). The source is a man between 18 and 35 years old who had mild COVID-19 (a few samples of this study predate the infection). Cell type and time point are not known. This chain's CDR3 is CASSSDSFADTQYF. CDR3 sequence (DNA): TGTGCCAGCAGTTCGGACAGCTTTGCAGATACGCAGTATTTT.